Following are 21 T cell receptor beta chains from one sample sequenced in a study of blood T cell repertoires in COVID-19. Data came from immunoSEQ multiplex PCR; TCRdb stores just in-frame clones and leaves some out. The sample comprises about 250,000 clones, 70% to 90% of which are singletons, and about 14% rests with the top ten. Material for sequencing was PBMCs or T cells enriched from blood (not recorded which). The receptors originated from a man between 18 and 29 years old who had recovered from COVID-19.

This chain uses TRBV24-1 with TRBJ2-1; TRBD2 agrees at 9 bases. Germline lookup yields CDR1 KGHDR and CDR2 SFDVKD. Trimming removed 5 bases from V and 4 bases from J; junction bases left unmatched: 5. The CDR3 length is 15 residues. CDR3 coding DNA: TGTGCCACCAGTGTAGCGGGAGCGGAGTACAATGAGCAGTTCTTC. This sequence encodes CATSVAGAEYNEQFF.

This clone has just one count. This sequence joins TRBV6-5 and TRBJ2-2; 13 nucleotides agree with TRBD2. V dropped 6 bases and J dropped 6; count of bases not matched to a gene: 4. Germline CDR1 is MNHEY and CDR2 is SVGAGI. The CDR3 totals 15 residues. The CDR3 is CASSQLAGGPGELFF. DNA of the CDR3: TGTGCCAGCAGCCAACTAGCGGGGGGGCCCGGGGAGCTGTTTTTT.

The DNA for the CDR3 is TGTGCCAGCAGCTTGCCAGGTACGGTCTACGAGCAGTACTTC. Encoded protein: CASSLPGTVYEQYF. The V call is TRBV5-5, the J call TRBJ2-7; the D is unclear. Germline-derived CDR1 and CDR2 are SGHKS and YYEKEE (reference sequence). The CDR3 is made up of 14 amino acids. Trimming stripped 1 base from V and 3 bases from J, with 11 bases between.

A note on this clone: An end of the junction does not agree with germline; a read error may underlie this. V and J are TRBV12-3 or TRBV12-4 and TRBJ2-1, with a tentative D call TRBD2 (7 bases). This CDR3 contains 13 residues. The CDR3 reads CASNQGGEGHPVF. CDR3 in DNA: TGTGCCAGCAACCAAGGGGGGGAGGGCCATCCGGTCTTC.

V gene TRBV5-1 combines with J gene TRBJ2-3; a possible D gene is TRBD1 (6 bases). The length of the CDR3 is 15 residues. V was pared by 5 bases and J by 3 bases, with 16 bases between. The germline CDR1 and CDR2 sequences are SGHRS and YFSETQ. CDR3 protein: CASRNLPGQTDTQYF. The DNA of the CDR3 is TGCGCCAGCAGGAACCTTCCGGGACAAACAGATACGCAGTATTTT.

Only a few counts were recorded for this clone. This sequence joins TRBV18 and TRBJ2-2; D gene ambiguous. V dropped 2 bases and J dropped 6 bases, with 10 bases sitting between them. This CDR3 has 14 residues. From germline, CDR1 is KGHSH and CDR2 LQKENI. The CDR3 DNA follows: TGTGCCAGCTCACCAACGACACTCCCCGGGGAGCTGTTTTTT. Its translation: CASSPTTLPGELFF.

The J gene is TRBJ2-5, the V gene TRBV2; 8 bases map to TRBD1. The CDR3 has 14 residues. Germline CDR1 is SNHLY and CDR2 is FYNNEI. The V and J ends lost 2 bases and 5 bases, in that order; junction bases with no gene match: 4. CDR3 coding DNA: TGTGCCAGCAGTGAACAGGGGGCGGGGGAGACCCAGTACTTC. As protein: CASSEQGAGETQYF.

CDR3: CASSLYRGGGELFF. The DNA of the CDR3 is TGTGCCAGCAGCTTATACAGGGGAGGAGGGGAGCTGTTTTTT. V and J are TRBV11-3 and TRBJ2-2, with a tentative D call TRBD1 (7 bases). From germline, CDR1 is SGHNT and CDR2 YENEEA. This CDR3 has 14 amino acids. V was trimmed by 2 bases and J by 8 bases, leaving 12 bases between them.

The gene calls are TRBV9 and TRBJ2-1; possible D gene TRBD1, 5 bases. The CDR3 sequence is 14 residues long. Germline V gives CDR1 SGDLS, CDR2 YYNGEE. Trimming cost V 0 bases and J 10 bases, with 14 bases left between them. The CDR3 is CASSVDAGHLEQFF. The CDR3 DNA reads TGTGCCAGCAGCGTAGACGCAGGGCACTTGGAGCAGTTCTTC.

The gene calls are TRBV2 and TRBJ2-7; 8 nucleotides line up with TRBD1. CDR3 length: 13 amino acids. V shed 7 bases, J shed 2 bases, and the junction held 4 bases outside the gene matches. CDR1 is SNHLY and CDR2 is FYNNEI in the germline V gene. CDR3 loop: CASNGQGAYEQYF. In nucleotides, the CDR3 is TGTGCCAGCAACGGACAGGGCGCCTACGAGCAGTACTTC.

The chain is built from TRBV3-1 (or the pseudogene TRBV3-2) and TRBJ2-1; D gene ambiguous. The CDR3 runs to 15 residues. Germline assignment: CDR1 LGHDT and CDR2 YNNKEL (reference sequence). The V end lost 4 bases, the J end lost 0 bases, and 10 bases lay between the germline ends. CDR3 loop: CASSPVGSSYNEQFF. In DNA, the CDR3 is TGTGCCAGCAGCCCCGTTGGCAGCTCCTACAATGAGCAGTTCTTC.

V is TRBV10-2 and J is TRBJ2-7; 7 bases map to TRBD1. V lost 7 bases to trimming and J lost 2 bases; unmatched junction nucleotides: 8. The CDR3 is made up of 14 amino acids. The germline V gene encodes CDR1 WSHSY and CDR2 SAAADI. This chain's CDR3 is CASTEVTGAYEQYF. Here the CDR3 DNA reads TGCGCCAGCACCGAGGTTACAGGGGCCTACGAGCAGTACTTC.

This clone was observed a handful of times. This chain links TRBV6-1 with TRBJ2-5; 11 positions match TRBD2. The CDR3 covers 15 residues. Germline V gene data show CDR1 as MNHNS and CDR2 as SASEGT. V was pared by 3 bases and J by 7 bases, with 7 bases of the junction left unmatched. As DNA, the CDR3 is TGTGCCAGCAGTGACGAACTAGCGGGGGTCGGGACCCAGTACTTC. Protein: CASSDELAGVGTQYF.

The count of this clone is one. The chain links TRBV19 to TRBJ1-1; 12 positions match TRBD1. The V and J ends lost 8 bases and 5 bases, in that order; junction bases with no gene match: 9. From germline, CDR1 is LNHDA and CDR2 SQIVND (reference sequence). The CDR3 loop spans 15 amino acids. As DNA, the CDR3 is TGTGCCAGTGGCGGGACAGGGGGCGCGAGAACTGAAGCTTTCTTT. Translating gives CASGGTGGARTEAFF.

A single count supports this clone. V gene TRBV9 combines with J gene TRBJ2-6; TRBD2 might be the D (7 bases). Trimming took off 4 bases at V and 1 base at J, with 18 bases between the two ends. This CDR3 is built from 18 residues. Germline-derived CDR1 and CDR2 are SGDLS and YYNGEE. The CDR3: CASSFSGGAGSGANVLTF. Here the CDR3 DNA reads TGTGCCAGCAGCTTCTCGGGGGGCGCCGGGTCTGGGGCCAACGTCCTGACTTTC.

V and J are TRBV3-1 (or the pseudogene TRBV3-2) and TRBJ1-3; D might be TRBD1 (6 bases). V lost 0 bases and J lost 4, with 10 bases in between. The CDR3 has 15 amino acids. Germline CDR1 is LGHDT and CDR2 is YNNKEL (reference sequence). CDR3 nucleotides: TGTGCCAGCAGCCAAGAGAGGGGGTCCGGAAACACCATATATTTT. Translating it yields CASSQERGSGNTIYF.

In this sample, this clone turned up a few times. J is TRBJ2-3 and V is TRBV11-3; the D gene is possibly TRBD2 (5 bases). Trimming pared 3 bases from V and 0 bases from J, leaving 10 bases between. This CDR3 contains 15 residues. Per the germline V gene, CDR1 is SGHNT and CDR2 is YENEEA. The CDR3 sequence: CASSFGGHSTDTQYF. In DNA, the CDR3 is TGTGCCAGCAGCTTCGGCGGGCATAGCACAGATACGCAGTATTTT.

This rearrangement joins TRBV11-2 to TRBJ1-2; D uncertain. Germline V CDR1 and CDR2: SGHAT, FQNNGV. This CDR3 spans 12 amino acids. V was clipped by 0 bases and J by 6 bases, with 5 bases between them. The CDR3 sequence is CASSLEGDGYTF. The CDR3, as DNA: TGTGCCAGCAGCTTAGAGGGAGATGGCTACACCTTC.

The J gene is TRBJ1-5, the V gene TRBV30; D unclear. Per germline, CDR1 GTSNPN and CDR2 SVGIG (reference sequence). The V gene lost 5 bases and the J gene lost 5 bases, with 13 bases spanning the gap. The CDR3 sequence is 13 residues long. CDR3 DNA sequence: TGTGCCTGGGGGGTGTCAGATTATCAGCCCCAGCATTTT. Encoded protein: CAWGVSDYQPQHF.

The V gene is TRBV7-9, the J gene TRBJ1-6; D is undetermined. V was cut by 1 base and J by 8 bases, with 9 bases left in between. In germline, CDR1 is SEHNR, CDR2 FQNEAQ (reference sequence). CDR3 length equals 14 residues. CDR3 DNA sequence: TGTGCCAGCAGCTTAGGTAGTACAGATTCACCCCTCCACTTT. Residues: CASSLGSTDSPLHF.

The gene calls are TRBV7-9 and TRBJ2-1, with 8 bases lining up with TRBD2. The CDR3 consists of 18 residues. Germline trimming cut 5 bases from V and 6 bases from J; bases unmatched to any gene: 18. CDR1 and CDR2 from the germline V gene are SEHNR and FQNEAQ (reference sequence). The CDR3 bases are TGTGCCAGCAGCCTGAGACGGCAAGCGGGGGTGGTAGGCAATGAGCAGTTCTTC. The encoded protein is CASSLRRQAGVVGNEQFF.